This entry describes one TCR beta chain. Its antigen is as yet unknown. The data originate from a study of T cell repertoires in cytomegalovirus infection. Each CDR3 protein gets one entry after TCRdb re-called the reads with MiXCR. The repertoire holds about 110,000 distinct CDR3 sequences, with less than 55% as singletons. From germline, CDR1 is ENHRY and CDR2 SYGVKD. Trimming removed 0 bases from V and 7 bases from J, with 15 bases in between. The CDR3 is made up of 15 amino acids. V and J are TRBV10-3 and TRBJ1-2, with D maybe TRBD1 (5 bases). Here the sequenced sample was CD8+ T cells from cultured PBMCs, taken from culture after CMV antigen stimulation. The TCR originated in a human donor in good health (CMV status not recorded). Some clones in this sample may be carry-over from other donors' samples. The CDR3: CAISESQGGITGYTF. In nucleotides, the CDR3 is TGTGCCATCAGTGAGTCGCAGGGTGGAATCACTGGCTACACCTTC.